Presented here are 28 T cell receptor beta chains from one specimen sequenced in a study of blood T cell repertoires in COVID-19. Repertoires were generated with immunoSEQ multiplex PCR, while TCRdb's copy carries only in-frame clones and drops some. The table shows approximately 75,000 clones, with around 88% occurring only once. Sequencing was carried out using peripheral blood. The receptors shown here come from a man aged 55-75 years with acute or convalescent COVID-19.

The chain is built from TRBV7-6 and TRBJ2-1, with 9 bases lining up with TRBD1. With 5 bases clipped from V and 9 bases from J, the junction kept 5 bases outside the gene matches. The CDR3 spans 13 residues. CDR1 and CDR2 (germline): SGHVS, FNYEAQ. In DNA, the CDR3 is TGTGCCAGCAGCCAGGACAGGGGCGGTGAGCAGTTCTTC. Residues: CASSQDRGGEQFF.

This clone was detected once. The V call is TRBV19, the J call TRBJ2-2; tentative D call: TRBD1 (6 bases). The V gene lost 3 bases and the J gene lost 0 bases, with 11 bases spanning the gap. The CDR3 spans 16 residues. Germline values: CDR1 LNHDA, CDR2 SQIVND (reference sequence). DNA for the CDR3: TGTGCCAGTAGTATTCGGACAGTCGCGAACACCGGGGAGCTGTTTTTT. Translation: CASSIRTVANTGELFF. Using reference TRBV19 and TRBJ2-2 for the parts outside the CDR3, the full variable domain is DGGITQSPKYLFRKEGQNVTLSCEQNLNHDAMYWYRQDPGQGLRLIYYSQIVNDFQKGDIAEGYSVSREKKESFPLTVTSAQKNPTAFYLCASSIRTVANTGELFFGEGSRLTVL.

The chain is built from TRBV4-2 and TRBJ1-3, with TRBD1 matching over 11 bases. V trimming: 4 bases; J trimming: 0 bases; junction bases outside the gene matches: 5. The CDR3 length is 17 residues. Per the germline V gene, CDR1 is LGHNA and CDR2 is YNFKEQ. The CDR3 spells CASSPGTGGNSGNTIYF. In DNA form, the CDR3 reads TGTGCCAGCAGCCCTGGGACAGGGGGAAACTCTGGAAACACCATATATTTT.

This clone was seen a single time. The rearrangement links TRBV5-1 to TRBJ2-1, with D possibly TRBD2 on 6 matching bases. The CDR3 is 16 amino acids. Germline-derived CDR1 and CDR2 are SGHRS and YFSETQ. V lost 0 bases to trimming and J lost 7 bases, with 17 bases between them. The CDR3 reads CASSLGRSGLGNEQFF. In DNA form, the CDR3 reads TGCGCCAGCAGCTTGGGGCGTAGCGGCCTGGGGAATGAGCAGTTCTTC. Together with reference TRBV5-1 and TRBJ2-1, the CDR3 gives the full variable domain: KAGVTQTPRYLIKTRGQQVTLSCSPISGHRSVSWYQQTPGQGLQFLFEYFSETQRNKGNFPGRFSGRQFSNSRSEMNVSTLELGDSALYLCASSLGRSGLGNEQFFGPGTRLTVL.

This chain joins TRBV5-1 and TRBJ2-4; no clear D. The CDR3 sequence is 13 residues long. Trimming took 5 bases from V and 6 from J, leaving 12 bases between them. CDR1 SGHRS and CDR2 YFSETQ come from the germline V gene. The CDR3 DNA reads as TGCGCCAGCAGGGAGCAAACCGCAAACATTCAGTACTTC. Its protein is CASREQTANIQYF.

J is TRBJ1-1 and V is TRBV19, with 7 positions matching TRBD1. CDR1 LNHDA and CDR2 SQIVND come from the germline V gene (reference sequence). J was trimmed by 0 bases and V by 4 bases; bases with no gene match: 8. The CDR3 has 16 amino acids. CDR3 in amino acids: CASSTPPGGLNTEAFF. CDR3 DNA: TGTGCCAGTAGTACGCCCCCAGGGGGATTGAACACTGAAGCTTTCTTT. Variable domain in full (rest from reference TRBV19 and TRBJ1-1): DGGITQSPKYLFRKEGQNVTLSCEQNLNHDAMYWYRQDPGQGLRLIYYSQIVNDFQKGDIAEGYSVSREKKESFPLTVTSAQKNPTAFYLCASSTPPGGLNTEAFFGQGTRLTVV.

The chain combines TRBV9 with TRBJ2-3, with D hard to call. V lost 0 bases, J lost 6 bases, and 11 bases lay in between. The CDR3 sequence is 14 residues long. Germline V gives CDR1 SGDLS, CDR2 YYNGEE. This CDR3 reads CASSVDPLRDTQYF. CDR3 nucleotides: TGTGCCAGCAGCGTAGACCCCTTGAGGGATACGCAGTATTTT.

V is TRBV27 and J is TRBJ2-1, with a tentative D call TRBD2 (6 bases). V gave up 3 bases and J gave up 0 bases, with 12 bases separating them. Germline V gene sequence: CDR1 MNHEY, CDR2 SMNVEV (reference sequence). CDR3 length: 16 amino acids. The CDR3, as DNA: TGTGCCAGCAGTTTCCATAGCGGAAGCTCCTACAATGAGCAGTTCTTC. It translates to CASSFHSGSSYNEQFF.

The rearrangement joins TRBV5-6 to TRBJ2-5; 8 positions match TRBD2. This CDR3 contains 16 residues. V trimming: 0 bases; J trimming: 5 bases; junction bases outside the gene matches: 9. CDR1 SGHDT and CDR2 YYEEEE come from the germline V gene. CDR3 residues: CASSLGPGGPVETQYF. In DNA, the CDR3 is TGTGCCAGCAGCTTGGGGCCGGGGGGGCCCGTTGAGACCCAGTACTTC.

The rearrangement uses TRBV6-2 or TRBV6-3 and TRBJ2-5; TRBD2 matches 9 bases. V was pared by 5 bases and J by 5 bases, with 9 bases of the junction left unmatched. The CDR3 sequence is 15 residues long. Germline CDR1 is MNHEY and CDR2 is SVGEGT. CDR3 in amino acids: CASSSSGGGFETQYF. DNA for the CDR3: TGTGCCAGCAGTAGTAGCGGGGGAGGGTTTGAGACCCAGTACTTC.

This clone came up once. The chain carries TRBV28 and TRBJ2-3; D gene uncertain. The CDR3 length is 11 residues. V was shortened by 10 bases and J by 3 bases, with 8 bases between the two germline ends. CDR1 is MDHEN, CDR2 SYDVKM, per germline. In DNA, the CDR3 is TGTGCCACCGAGAGGACAGATACGCAGTATTTT. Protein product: CATERTDTQYF. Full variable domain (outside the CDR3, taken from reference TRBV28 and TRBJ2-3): DVKVTQSSRYLVKRTGEKVFLECVQDMDHENMFWYRQDPGLGLRLIYFSYDVKMKEKGDIPEGYSVSREKKERFSLILESASTNQTSMYLCATERTDTQYFGPGTRLTVL.

The CDR3 sequence: CASSPGTSSNEQFF. The CDR3 nucleotides are TGCGCCAGCAGCCCCGGGACTAGCAGCAATGAGCAGTTCTTC. This chain connects TRBV5-1 to TRBJ2-1; 9 nucleotides match TRBD2. The trim removed 4 bases at V and 6 bases at J, leaving 5 bases unmatched. CDR3 length: 14 amino acids. CDR1 SGHRS and CDR2 YFSETQ come from the germline V gene.

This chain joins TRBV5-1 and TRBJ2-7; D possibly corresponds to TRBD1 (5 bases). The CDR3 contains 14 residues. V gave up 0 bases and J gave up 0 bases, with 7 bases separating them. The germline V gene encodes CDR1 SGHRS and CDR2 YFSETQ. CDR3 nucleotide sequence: TGCGCCAGCAGCTTGGCGCAGGGCTCCTACGAGCAGTACTTC. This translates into CASSLAQGSYEQYF.

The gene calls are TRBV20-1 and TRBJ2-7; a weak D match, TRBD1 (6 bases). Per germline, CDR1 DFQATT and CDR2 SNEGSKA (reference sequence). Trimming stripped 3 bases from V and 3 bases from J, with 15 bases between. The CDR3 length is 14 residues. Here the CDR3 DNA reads TGCAGTGCTAGTTTTTCGGACAGAGACTACGAGCAGTACTTC. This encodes CSASFSDRDYEQYF.

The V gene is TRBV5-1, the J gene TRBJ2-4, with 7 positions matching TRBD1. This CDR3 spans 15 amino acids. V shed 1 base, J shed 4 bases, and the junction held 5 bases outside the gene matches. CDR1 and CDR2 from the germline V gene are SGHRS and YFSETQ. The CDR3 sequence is CASSLRDREKNIQYF. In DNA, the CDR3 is TGCGCCAGCAGCTTGCGAGACAGGGAGAAAAACATTCAGTACTTC.

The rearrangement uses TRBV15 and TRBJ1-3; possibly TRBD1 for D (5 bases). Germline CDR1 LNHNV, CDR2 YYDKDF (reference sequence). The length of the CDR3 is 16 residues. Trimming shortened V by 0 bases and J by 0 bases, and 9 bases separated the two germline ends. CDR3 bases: TGTGCCACCAGCAGAGATCTGGGGCTCTCTGGAAACACCATATATTTT. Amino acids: CATSRDLGLSGNTIYF.

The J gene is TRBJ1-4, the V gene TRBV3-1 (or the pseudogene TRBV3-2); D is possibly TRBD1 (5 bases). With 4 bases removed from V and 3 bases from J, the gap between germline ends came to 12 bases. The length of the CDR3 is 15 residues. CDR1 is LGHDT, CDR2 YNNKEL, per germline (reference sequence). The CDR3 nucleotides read TGTGCCAGCAGCCCTGGCAGGGTGTCTAATGAAAAACTGTTTTTT. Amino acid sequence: CASSPGRVSNEKLFF.

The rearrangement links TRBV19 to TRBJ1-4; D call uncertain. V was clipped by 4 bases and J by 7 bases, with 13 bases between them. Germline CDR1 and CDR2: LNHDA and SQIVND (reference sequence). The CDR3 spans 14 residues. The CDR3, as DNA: TGTGCCAGTAGTAAGTTGTCTGCCGGTGAAAAACTGTTTTTT. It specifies CASSKLSAGEKLFF.

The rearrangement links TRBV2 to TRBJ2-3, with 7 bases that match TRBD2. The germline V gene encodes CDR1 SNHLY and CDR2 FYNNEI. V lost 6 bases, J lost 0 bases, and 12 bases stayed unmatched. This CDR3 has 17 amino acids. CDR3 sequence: CASRPAPRGESTDTQYF. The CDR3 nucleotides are TGTGCCAGCAGACCCGCTCCCCGGGGGGAAAGCACAGATACGCAGTATTTT.

The CDR3 DNA sequence: TGTGCCAGTACCGGGACAGGCTCTGGAAACACCATATATTTT. It codes for CASTGTGSGNTIYF. V usage is TRBV6-5 and J usage is TRBJ1-3, with TRBD1 matching over 8 bases. The V gene end was trimmed by 9 bases and the J gene end by 0 bases; junction bases not matched to a gene: 4. This CDR3 has 14 amino acids. Germline V gene data show CDR1 as MNHEY and CDR2 as SVGAGI.

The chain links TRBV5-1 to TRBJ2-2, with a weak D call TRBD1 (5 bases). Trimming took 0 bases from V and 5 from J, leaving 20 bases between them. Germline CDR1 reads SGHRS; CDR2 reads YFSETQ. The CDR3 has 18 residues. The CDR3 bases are TGCGCCAGCAGCTTGGGACAGCTGACCTCTGCGAGGACCGGGGAGCTGTTTTTT. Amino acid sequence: CASSLGQLTSARTGELFF.

The CDR3 region has the DNA TGTGCCAGCAGCCCCGGGACAAAGACAGATACGCAGTATTTT. This sequence encodes CASSPGTKTDTQYF. The J gene is TRBJ2-3, the V gene TRBV6-2 or TRBV6-3; TRBD1 is a possible D gene (6 bases). Per the germline V gene, CDR1 is MNHEY and CDR2 is SVGEGT. The CDR3 loop spans 14 amino acids. The V and J ends lost 6 bases and 3 bases respectively, with 13 bases between them.

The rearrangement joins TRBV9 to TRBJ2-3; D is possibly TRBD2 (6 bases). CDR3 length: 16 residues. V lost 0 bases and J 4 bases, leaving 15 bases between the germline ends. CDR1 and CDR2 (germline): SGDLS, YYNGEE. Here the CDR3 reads CASSVDPGRSADTQYF. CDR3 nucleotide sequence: TGTGCCAGCAGCGTAGATCCGGGGAGGTCGGCAGATACGCAGTATTTT.

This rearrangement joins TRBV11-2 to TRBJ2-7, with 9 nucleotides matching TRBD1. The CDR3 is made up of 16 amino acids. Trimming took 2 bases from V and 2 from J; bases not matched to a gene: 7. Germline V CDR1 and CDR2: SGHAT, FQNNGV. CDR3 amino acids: CASSLTRQGGTYEQYF. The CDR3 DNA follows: TGTGCCAGCAGCTTAACCCGACAGGGGGGGACCTACGAGCAGTACTTC.

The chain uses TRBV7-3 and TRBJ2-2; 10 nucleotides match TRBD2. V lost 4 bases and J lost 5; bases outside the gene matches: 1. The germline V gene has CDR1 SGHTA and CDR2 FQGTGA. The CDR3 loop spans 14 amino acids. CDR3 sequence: CASSSGLATGELFF. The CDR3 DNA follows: TGTGCCAGCAGCTCGGGACTAGCGACCGGGGAGCTGTTTTTT.

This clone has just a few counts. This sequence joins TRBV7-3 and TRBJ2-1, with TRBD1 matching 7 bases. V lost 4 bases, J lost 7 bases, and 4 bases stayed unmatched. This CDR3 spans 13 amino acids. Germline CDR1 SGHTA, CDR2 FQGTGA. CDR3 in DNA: TGTGCCAGCAGCTCGGACAGGACTAATGAGCAGTTCTTC. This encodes CASSSDRTNEQFF.

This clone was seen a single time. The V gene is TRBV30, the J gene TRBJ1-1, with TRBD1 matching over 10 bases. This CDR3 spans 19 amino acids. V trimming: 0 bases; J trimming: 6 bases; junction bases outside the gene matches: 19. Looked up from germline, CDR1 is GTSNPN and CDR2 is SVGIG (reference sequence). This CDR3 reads CAWSVRIWKGQGPRAEAFF. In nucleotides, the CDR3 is TGTGCCTGGAGTGTACGAATTTGGAAGGGACAGGGGCCAAGGGCTGAAGCTTTCTTT. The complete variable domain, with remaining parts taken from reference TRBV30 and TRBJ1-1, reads SQTIHQWPATLVQPVGSPLSLECTVEGTSNPNLYWYRQAAGRGLQLLFYSVGIGQISSEVPQNLSASRPQDRQFILSSKKLLLSDSGFYLCAWSVRIWKGQGPRAEAFFGQGTRLTVV.

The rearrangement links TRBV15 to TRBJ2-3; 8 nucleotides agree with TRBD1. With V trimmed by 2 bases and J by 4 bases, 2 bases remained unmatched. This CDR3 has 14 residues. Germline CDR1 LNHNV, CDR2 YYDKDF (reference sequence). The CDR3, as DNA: TGTGCCACCAGCAGACCAGGGGGCGCAGATACGCAGTATTTT. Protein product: CATSRPGGADTQYF.